A single count supports the clone carrying this T cell receptor beta chain. No antigen is known for it. These data come from a study of cytomegalovirus exposure and HLA in healthy donors. Overall study: Of all 400 or so donors who were genotyped, roughly 81% belonged to the Caucasian-associated ancestry cluster. Study-level points and caveats: An ancestry cluster, one associated with Asian ancestry, reportedly showed fewer N-insertions than the approximately 670-donor mean in a later analysis. One variant, a missense change in DCLRE1C, was linked in a later analysis to TCR beta V- and J-gene trimming. The likely origin of a cluster of highly shared sequence variants was a sequencing artifact.

Primers included in the PCR were 60 Vbeta and 13 Jbeta primers. The method was immunoSEQ multiplex PCR; TCRdb's version includes in-frame clones alone and lacks a portion of them. The data contain some 130,000 clones, 75% to 80% of them singletons. Sequencing was performed on PBMCs. The receptor was isolated from a male donor in good health and CMV-seronegative.

CDR3 sequence: CAGEREQFF. In DNA, the CDR3 is TGTGCCGGCGAGAGGGAGCAGTTCTTC. This sequence joins TRBV2 and TRBJ2-1; D remains ambiguous. The V end lost 11 bases, the J end lost 10 bases, and 9 bases lay between the germline ends. The CDR3 consists of 9 residues. Germline CDR1 reads SNHLY; CDR2 reads FYNNEI.